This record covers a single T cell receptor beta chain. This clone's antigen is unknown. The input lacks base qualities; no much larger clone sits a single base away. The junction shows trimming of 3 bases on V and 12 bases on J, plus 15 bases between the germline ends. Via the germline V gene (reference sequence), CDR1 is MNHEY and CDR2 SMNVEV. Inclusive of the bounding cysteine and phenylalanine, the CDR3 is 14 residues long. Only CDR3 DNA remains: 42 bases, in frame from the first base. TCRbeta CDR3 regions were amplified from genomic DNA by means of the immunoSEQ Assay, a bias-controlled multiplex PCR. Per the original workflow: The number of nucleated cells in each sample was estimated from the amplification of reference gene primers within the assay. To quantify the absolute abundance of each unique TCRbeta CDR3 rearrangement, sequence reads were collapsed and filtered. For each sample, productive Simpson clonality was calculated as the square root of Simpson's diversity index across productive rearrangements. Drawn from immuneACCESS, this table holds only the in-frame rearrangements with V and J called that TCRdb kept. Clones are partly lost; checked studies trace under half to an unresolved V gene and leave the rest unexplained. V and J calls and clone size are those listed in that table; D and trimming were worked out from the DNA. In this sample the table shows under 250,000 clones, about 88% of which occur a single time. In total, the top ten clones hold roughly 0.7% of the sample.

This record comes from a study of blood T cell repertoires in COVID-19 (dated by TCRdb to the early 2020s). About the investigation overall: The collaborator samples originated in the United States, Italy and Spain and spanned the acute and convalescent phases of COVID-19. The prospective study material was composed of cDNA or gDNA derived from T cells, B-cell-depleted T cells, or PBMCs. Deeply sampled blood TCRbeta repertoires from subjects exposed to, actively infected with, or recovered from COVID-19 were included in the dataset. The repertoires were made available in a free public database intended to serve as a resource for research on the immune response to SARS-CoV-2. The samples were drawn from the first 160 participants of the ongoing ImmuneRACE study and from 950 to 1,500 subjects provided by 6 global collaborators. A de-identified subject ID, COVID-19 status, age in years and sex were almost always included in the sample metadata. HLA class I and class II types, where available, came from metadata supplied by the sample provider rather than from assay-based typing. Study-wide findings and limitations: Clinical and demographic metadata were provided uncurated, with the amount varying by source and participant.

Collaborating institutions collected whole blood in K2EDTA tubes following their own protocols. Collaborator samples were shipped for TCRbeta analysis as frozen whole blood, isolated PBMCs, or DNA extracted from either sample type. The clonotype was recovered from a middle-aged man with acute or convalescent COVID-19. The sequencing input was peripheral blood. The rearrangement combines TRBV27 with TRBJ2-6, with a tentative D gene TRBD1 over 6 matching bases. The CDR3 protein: CASSFLTGVGVLTF. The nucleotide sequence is TGTGCCAGCAGTTTCTTGACAGGAGTTGGCGTCCTGACTTTC. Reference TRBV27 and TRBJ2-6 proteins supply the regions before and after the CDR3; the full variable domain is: EAQVTQNPRYLITVTGKKLTVTCSQNMNHEYMSWYRQDPGLGLRQIYYSMNVEVTDKGDVPEGYKVSRKEKRNFPLILESPSPNQTSLYFCASSFLTGVGVLTFGAGSRLTVL.